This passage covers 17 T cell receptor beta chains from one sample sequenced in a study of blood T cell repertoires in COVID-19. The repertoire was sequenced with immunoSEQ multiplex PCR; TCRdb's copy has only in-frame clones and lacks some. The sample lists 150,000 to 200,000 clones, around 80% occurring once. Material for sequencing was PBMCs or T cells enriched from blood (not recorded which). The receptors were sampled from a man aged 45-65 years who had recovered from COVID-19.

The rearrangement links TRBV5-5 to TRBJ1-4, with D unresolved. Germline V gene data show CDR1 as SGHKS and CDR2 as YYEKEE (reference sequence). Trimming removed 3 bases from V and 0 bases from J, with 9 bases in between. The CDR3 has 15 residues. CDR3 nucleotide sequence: TGTGCCAGCAGCTCCCACAGTGCAACTAATGAAAAACTGTTTTTT. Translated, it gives CASSSHSATNEKLFF.

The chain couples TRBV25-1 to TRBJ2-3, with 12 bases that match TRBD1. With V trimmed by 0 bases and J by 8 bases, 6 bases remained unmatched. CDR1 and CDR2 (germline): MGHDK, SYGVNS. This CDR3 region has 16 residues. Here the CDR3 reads CASSEYWDRGQGTQYF. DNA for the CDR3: TGTGCCAGCAGTGAATATTGGGACAGGGGGCAGGGTACGCAGTATTTT.

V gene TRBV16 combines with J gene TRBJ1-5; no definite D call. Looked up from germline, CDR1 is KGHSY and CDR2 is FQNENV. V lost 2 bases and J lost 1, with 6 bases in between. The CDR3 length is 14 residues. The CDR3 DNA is TGTGCCAGCAGCCAACACAAGAGCAATCAGCCCCAGCATTTT. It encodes CASSQHKSNQPQHF.

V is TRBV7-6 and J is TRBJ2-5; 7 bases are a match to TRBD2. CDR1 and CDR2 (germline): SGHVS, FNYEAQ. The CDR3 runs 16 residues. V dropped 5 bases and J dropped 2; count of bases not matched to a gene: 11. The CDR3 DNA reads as TGTGCCAGCAGCGGGGGGGGTCAAATCGTTCAAGAGACCCAGTACTTC. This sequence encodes CASSGGGQIVQETQYF.

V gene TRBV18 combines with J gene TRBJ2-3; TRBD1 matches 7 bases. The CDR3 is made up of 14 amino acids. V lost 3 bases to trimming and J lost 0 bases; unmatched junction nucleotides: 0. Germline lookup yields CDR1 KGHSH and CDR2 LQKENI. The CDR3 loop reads CASSPTGSTDTQYF. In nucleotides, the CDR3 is TGTGCCAGCTCACCGACAGGGAGCACAGATACGCAGTATTTT.

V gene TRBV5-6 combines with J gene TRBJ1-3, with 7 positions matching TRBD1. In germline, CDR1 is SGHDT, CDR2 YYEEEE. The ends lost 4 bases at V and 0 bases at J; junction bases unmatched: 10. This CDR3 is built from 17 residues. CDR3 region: CASSATNRGYSGNTIYF. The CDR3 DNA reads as TGTGCCAGCAGCGCGACGAACAGGGGATACTCTGGAAACACCATATATTTT.

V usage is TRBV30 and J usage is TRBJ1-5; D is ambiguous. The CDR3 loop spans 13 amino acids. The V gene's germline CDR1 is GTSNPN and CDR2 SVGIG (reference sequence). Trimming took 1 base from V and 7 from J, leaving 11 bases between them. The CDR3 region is CAWSELWRQPQHF. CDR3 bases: TGTGCCTGGAGTGAACTTTGGAGACAGCCCCAGCATTTT.

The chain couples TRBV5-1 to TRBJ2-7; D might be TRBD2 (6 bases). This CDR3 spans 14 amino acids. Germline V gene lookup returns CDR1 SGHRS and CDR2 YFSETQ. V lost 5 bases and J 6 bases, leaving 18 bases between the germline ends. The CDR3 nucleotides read TGCGCCAGCAGGACCTTTAGGGAGGTCGGCGAGCAGTACTTC. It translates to CASRTFREVGEQYF.

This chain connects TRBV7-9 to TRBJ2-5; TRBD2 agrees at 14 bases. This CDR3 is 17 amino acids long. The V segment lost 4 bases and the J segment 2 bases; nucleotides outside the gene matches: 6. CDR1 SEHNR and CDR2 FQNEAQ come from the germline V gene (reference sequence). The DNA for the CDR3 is TGTGCCAGCAGCTCATGGACTAGCGGGGGGTCTCAAGAGACCCAGTACTTC. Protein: CASSSWTSGGSQETQYF. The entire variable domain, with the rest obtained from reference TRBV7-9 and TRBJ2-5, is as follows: DTGVSQNPRHKITKRGQNVTFRCDPISEHNRLYWYRQTLGQGPEFLTYFQNEAQLEKSRLLSDRFSAERPKGSFSTLEIQRTEQGDSAMYLCASSSWTSGGSQETQYFGPGTRLLVL.

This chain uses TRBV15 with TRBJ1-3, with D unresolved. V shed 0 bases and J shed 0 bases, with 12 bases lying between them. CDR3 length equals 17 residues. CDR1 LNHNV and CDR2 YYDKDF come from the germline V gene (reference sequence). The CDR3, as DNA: TGTGCCACCAGCAGAGATAGCAGCGTCAGCTCTGGAAACACCATATATTTT. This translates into CATSRDSSVSSGNTIYF.

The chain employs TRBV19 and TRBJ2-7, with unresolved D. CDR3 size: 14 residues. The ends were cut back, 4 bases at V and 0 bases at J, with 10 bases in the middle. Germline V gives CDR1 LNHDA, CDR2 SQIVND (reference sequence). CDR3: CASSSSSSSYEQYF. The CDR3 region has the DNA TGTGCCAGTAGTAGTAGCTCGAGCTCCTACGAGCAGTACTTC.

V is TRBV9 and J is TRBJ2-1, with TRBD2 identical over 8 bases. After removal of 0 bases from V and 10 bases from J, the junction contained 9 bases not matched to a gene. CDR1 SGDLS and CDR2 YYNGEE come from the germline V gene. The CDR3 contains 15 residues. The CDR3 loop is CASSVESGGTFEQFF. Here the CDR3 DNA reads TGTGCCAGCAGCGTAGAAAGCGGGGGAACCTTCGAGCAGTTCTTC.

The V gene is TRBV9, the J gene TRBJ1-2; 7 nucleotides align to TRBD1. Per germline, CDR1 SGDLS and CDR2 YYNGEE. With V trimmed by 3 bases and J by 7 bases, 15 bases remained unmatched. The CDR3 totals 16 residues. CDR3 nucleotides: TGTGCCAGCAGCGCGAAACGGACAGGCGGCGAAGGTGGCTACACCTTC. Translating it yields CASSAKRTGGEGGYTF.

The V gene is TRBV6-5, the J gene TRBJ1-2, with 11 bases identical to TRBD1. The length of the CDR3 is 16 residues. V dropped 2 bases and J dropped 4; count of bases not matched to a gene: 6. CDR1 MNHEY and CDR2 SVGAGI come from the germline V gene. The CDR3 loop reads CASSYVRTGGSYGYTF. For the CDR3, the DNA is TGTGCCAGCAGTTACGTCCGGACAGGGGGCTCCTATGGCTACACCTTC.

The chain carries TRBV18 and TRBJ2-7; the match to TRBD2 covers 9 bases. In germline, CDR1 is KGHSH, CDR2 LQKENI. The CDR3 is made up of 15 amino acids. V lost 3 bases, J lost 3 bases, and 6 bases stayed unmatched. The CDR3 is CASSPNSGGDYEQYF. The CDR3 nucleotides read TGTGCCAGCTCACCGAATAGCGGGGGTGACTACGAGCAGTACTTC.

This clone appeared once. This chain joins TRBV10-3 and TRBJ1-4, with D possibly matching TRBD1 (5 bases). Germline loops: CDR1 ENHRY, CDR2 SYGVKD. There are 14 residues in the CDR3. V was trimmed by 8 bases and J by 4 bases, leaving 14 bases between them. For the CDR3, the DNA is TGTGCCATCGGGGGAGGGGCTGTTAATGAAAAACTGTTTTTT. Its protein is CAIGGGAVNEKLFF.

CDR3 loop: CASSLVSQANTEAFF. Written as DNA, the CDR3 is TGTGCCAGCAGCTTAGTGTCCCAGGCGAACACTGAAGCTTTCTTT. The chain carries TRBV7-6 and TRBJ1-1; D not certain. Germline CDR1 reads SGHVS; CDR2 reads FNYEAQ. V gave up 1 base and J gave up 1 base, with 10 bases separating them. CDR3 length: 15 residues. The full variable domain, in which reference TRBV7-6 and TRBJ1-1 provide the parts outside the CDR3, is GAGVSQSPRYKVTKRGQDVALRCDPISGHVSLYWYRQALGQGPEFLTYFNYEAQQDKSGLPNDRFSAERPEGSISTLTIQRTEQRDSAMYRCASSLVSQANTEAFFGQGTRLTVV.